This T cell receptor (beta chain) was captured in a study of CD8+CD57+ T cells in acquired aplastic anemia. Study summary: The DNA of sorted CD4+ and CD8+ cells averaged roughly 3 ug. Study-wide points: It was found that under 30 CD8+ CDR3 sequences were shared between patients and controls.

Concerning this clonotype: Its antigen is currently unknown.

The CDR3 is 13 amino acids. Germline loops: CDR1 SGHTA, CDR2 FQGNSA. V lost 10 bases and J 7 bases, leaving 16 bases between the germline ends. Researchers used genomic DNA as the template to profile TCR beta VDJ and CDR3. TCRdb redid the calling of the reads with MiXCR, one entry per CDR3 protein. In the table there are 150,000 to 200,000 distinct CDR3 sequences, around half of which are singletons. All sequencing subjects had displayed CD8+CD57+ cell expansion on flow cytometry. Every one of the patients had aplastic anemia (severe, acquired). Patients had undergone no therapy by the time their blood was sampled.

The receptor comes from a human donor with aplastic anemia. The chain uses TRBV7-2 and TRBJ1-4; D is perhaps TRBD1 (5 bases). The sequenced sample consisted of sorted CD4+, CD8+, or CD8+CD57+ T cells (not recorded which) from PBMCs. CDR3 sequence reads: CATAKGYGEKLFF. CDR3 DNA: TGTGCCACCGCGAAGGGGTACGGTGAAAAACTGTTTTTT. The variable domain in full, completed from reference TRBV7-2 and TRBJ1-4, reads GAGVSQSPSNKVTEKGKDVELRCDPISGHTALYWYRQSLGQGLEFLIYFQGNSAPDKSGLPSDRFSAERTGGSVSTLTIQRTQQEDSAVYLCATAKGYGEKLFFGSGTQLSVL.